This T cell receptor (beta chain) was identified during a study of cytomegalovirus exposure and HLA in healthy donors. About the study: According to later analysis, the same platform produced the approximately 120 validation and about 700 first-cohort repertoires.

This CDR3 has 13 amino acids. V lost 10 bases and J lost 4, with 17 bases in between. The germline gives CDR1 LNHDA, CDR2 SQIVND (reference sequence). The table lists this clone with a few counts. The assay was immunoSEQ multiplex PCR, and TCRdb's table has in-frame clones only and misses some. This table holds under 75,000 clones, approximately 86% found once. The chain has TRBV19 and TRBJ2-7, with D possibly being TRBD1 (5 bases). This sequence originates from a young man in good health and CMV-seronegative. Sample: PBMCs. For the CDR3, the DNA is TGTGCCACCTCCCGGGCAGGGTCGTACGAGCAGTACGTC. Amino acids: CATSRAGSYEQYV.